This T cell receptor (beta chain) appears in the sequencing data of a study of T and B cells in COVID-19 patients. Study-wide context: The recovered cohort's median age was roughly 34 years, versus over 60 years in active infection.

Trimming shortened V by 1 base and J by 1 base, and 9 bases separated the two germline ends. The length of the CDR3 is 15 residues. Germline CDR1 and CDR2: SGHAT and FQNNGV. Multiplex PCR with BIOMED2 TRB-A/B primer pools amplified TRB rearrangements. MiXCR, applied by TCRdb to the multiplex PCR reads, yields one record per CDR3 protein. The table has more than 7,500 distinct CDR3 sequences, roughly 28% seen once. Study-wide points: In COVID-19 patients, T cell receptor beta variable and joining gene use was reportedly strongly skewed. Symptomatic-phase blood samples from mildly ill patients and early samples from severe cases were scarce.

Blood genomic DNA input for TRB amplification was about 240-550 ng. For this clonotype: Its specificity is unknown.

Sequencing was performed on blood. The sequence came from a human donor who had recovered from COVID-19. V is TRBV11-2 and J is TRBJ2-3; perhaps TRBD1 as D (5 bases). The CDR3 sequence: CASSLVGRGTDTQYF. The CDR3 region has the DNA TGTGCCAGCAGCTTAGTGGGGCGAGGCACAGATACGCAGTATTTT.